This TCR beta chain was sequenced during a study of blood T cell repertoires in COVID-19 (TCRdb year 2020). Looking at the study overall: Samples from collaborators originated in the United States, Italy and Spain and spanned both the acute and convalescent phases of COVID-19. The material from the prospective study consisted of cDNA or gDNA derived from T cells, B-cell-depleted T cells, or PBMCs. Subjects who had been exposed to COVID-19, were actively infected with it, or had recovered from it provided the deeply sampled blood TCRbeta repertoires that made up the dataset. The repertoires were released in a freely available public database intended as a resource for research on the immune response to SARS-CoV-2. Samples came from the ongoing ImmuneRACE study (first 160 participants) plus 1,254 subjects from 6 global collaborators. Sample metadata almost always included a de-identified subject ID, COVID-19 status, age in years and sex. Where available, HLA class I and class II types were obtained from metadata supplied by the sample provider rather than from assay-based typing. Summary of the overall study and its limitations: The amount of clinical and demographic metadata varied by source and participant and was provided uncurated.

TCRbeta CDR3 regions were amplified from genomic DNA by means of the immunoSEQ Assay, a bias-controlled multiplex PCR. The source study handled its data this way. Within the assay, amplification of reference gene primers was used to estimate how many nucleated cells each sample contained. To quantify the absolute abundance of each unique TCRbeta CDR3 rearrangement, sequence reads were collapsed and filtered. For each sample, productive Simpson clonality was calculated by taking the square root of Simpson's diversity index across productive rearrangements. What TCRdb holds here is the immuneACCESS table cut down to in-frame rearrangements. Part of the clones is not present; checked against another copy, under half of the missing clones reflect an unresolved V gene, and the others are unexplained. V and J calls and clone size follow that table, whereas D and trimming were derived from the DNA. The sample has roughly 19,000 clones on record, approximately 88% of them singletons. Clones ranked in the top ten supply about 5% of the sample.

Participants in the prospective study were aged 18 to 89 years, lived in 20 to 30 United States geographic areas, and enrolled through a virtual design. Cohort assignment in the prospective study relied on participant-reported clinical history from a screening survey and a study questionnaire. Recovered participants in ImmuneRACE Cohort 3 were defined by two consecutive negative NP/OP PCR tests, clearance by a healthcare professional, or resolution of symptoms. Mobile phlebotomists in the prospective study collected whole blood, serum and a nasopharyngeal or oropharyngeal swab from every participant. Participants in the prospective study had the option to provide additional blood draws and questionnaires over a roughly 2-month period. Prospective study blood samples were shipped either frozen or at room temperature before DNA extraction. A single count supports this clone. This clone's antigen is unknown. Base quality data are lacking; no much larger clone is found one base away.

The CDR3 contains 15 residues, cysteine and phenylalanine counted. Left in the record is the CDR3 DNA by itself, 45 bases read in frame from the first base. The CDR1 and CDR2 encoded by the germline V gene are MNHEY and SVGAGI. From V the trimming removes 5 bases and from J it removes 4 bases, while the gene matches leave 6 bases of the junction unaccounted for. The sequence came from a woman in her twenties or thirties who had recovered from COVID-19. The sequenced material came from PBMCs or T cells enriched from blood (not recorded which). Recombination joined TRBV6-5 with TRBJ2-2; 8 central bases correspond to TRBD2. The nucleotide sequence reads TGTGCCAGCAGTATCCCCCGGGAGGGCACCGGGGAGCTGTTTTTT. This translates into CASSIPREGTGELFF.